One and the same sample provided the 22 T cell receptor beta chains below, sequenced in a study of response to subunit inactivated influenza vaccine. From the RT-PCR reads, TCRdb called clonotypes with MiXCR, one entry per CDR3 protein. This sample carries hundreds of thousands of distinct CDR3 sequences, 21% of them seen once, and the ten largest clones take 10%. The specimen comprised PBMCs from blood, sampled 21 months after vaccination. The receptors derive from a man between 45 and 75 years old who received an inactivated influenza vaccine.

A few counts support this clonotype. The rearrangement links TRBV28 to TRBJ2-4; 11 bases map to TRBD2. Germline V gene sequence: CDR1 MDHEN, CDR2 SYDVKM. The V gene end was trimmed by 2 bases and the J gene end by 6 bases; junction bases not matched to a gene: 6. This CDR3 region has 16 residues. The CDR3 reads CASSLGLAGGRNIQYF. In DNA, the CDR3 is TGTGCCAGCAGTTTAGGGCTAGCGGGAGGTCGAAACATTCAGTACTTC.

This clonotype was counted between two and nine times. This sequence joins TRBV3-1 and TRBJ2-1; 10 bases match TRBD2. The CDR3 loop spans 16 amino acids. Germline V CDR1 and CDR2: LGHDT, YNNKEL (reference sequence). The ends lost 5 bases at V and 6 bases at J; junction bases unmatched: 10. Written as DNA, the CDR3 is TGTGCCAGCAGCTATTCTTCCGGACTAGCGGCCAATGAGCAGTTCTTC. Translation gives CASSYSSGLAANEQFF.

The CDR3 DNA follows: TGTGCCAGCGGCCTTTACTCCTACAATGAGCAGTTCTTC. This translates into CASGLYSYNEQFF. The rearrangement links TRBV6-2 or TRBV6-3 to TRBJ2-1; no firm D call. The V end lost 8 bases, the J end lost 0 bases, and 8 bases lay between the germline ends. The V gene's germline CDR1 is MNHEY and CDR2 SVGEGT. This CDR3 region has 13 residues.

This rearrangement joins TRBV6-6 to TRBJ2-2; D may match TRBD1 or TRBD2 (5 bases each). V lost 10 bases to trimming and J lost 11 bases, with 20 bases between them. The germline gives CDR1 MNHNY, CDR2 SVGAGI (reference sequence). CDR3 length: 13 residues. The DNA of the CDR3 is TGTGCCATCGCGAGGGGTTCCATGAGTGAGCTGTTTTTT. Its translation: CAIARGSMSELFF.

This chain joins TRBV12-3 or TRBV12-4 and TRBJ2-7; D perhaps matches TRBD1 (6 bases). The CDR3 consists of 16 residues. With 5 bases removed from V and 3 bases from J, the gap between germline ends came to 20 bases. The CDR3 here is CASSPQAGTIFYEQYF. Written as DNA, the CDR3 is TGTGCCAGCAGTCCACAGGCAGGGACAATATTCTACGAGCAGTACTTC.

The gene calls are TRBV12-3 or TRBV12-4 and TRBJ1-6; 9 positions agree with TRBD1. Trimming took 6 bases from V and 9 from J; bases not matched to a gene: 9. The CDR3 is 15 residues long. The CDR3 DNA sequence: TGTGCCAGCAGAACAGGGGGCGGTGGTATTTCACCCCTCCACTTT. Translation gives CASRTGGGGISPLHF.

The V call is TRBV6-1, the J call TRBJ1-2, with D possibly TRBD1 on 6 matching bases. This CDR3 contains 13 residues. The V gene's germline CDR1 is MNHNS and CDR2 SASEGT. Deletions cut 6 bases from V and 4 bases from J, with 12 bases between. The CDR3 DNA sequence: TGTGCCAGCAGGCCGGGGGCCGGCTATGGCTACACCTTC. As protein: CASRPGAGYGYTF.

V gene TRBV20-1 combines with J gene TRBJ1-2; 12 bases align to TRBD1. CDR3 size: 17 residues. Germline CDR1 DFQATT, CDR2 SNEGSKA (reference sequence). Trimming cost V 5 bases and J 1 base; bases outside gene matches: 11. The CDR3 spells CSAHPGTGGVFNYGYTF. CDR3 in DNA: TGCAGTGCTCACCCTGGGACAGGGGGCGTCTTTAACTATGGCTACACCTTC.

This clonotype was counted at least ten times. The chain has TRBV6-5 and TRBJ2-5; D unresolved. From germline, CDR1 is MNHEY and CDR2 SVGAGI. CDR3 size: 15 residues. The V end was cut by 2 bases, the J end by 6 bases, with 16 bases between. This chain's CDR3 is CASSYSTQGPKTQYF. The CDR3, as DNA: TGTGCCAGCAGTTACAGCACGCAAGGTCCGAAGACCCAGTACTTC.

This sequence joins TRBV20-1 and TRBJ1-1, with D hard to call. The CDR3 totals 16 residues. Trimming removed 0 bases from V and 1 base from J, with 15 bases in between. The V gene's germline CDR1 is DFQATT and CDR2 SNEGSKA (reference sequence). The CDR3 DNA is TGCAGTGCTAGAGATTGGGTAAGGCGGAAGAACACTGAAGCTTTCTTT. It specifies CSARDWVRRKNTEAFF.

This clonotype was found a few times. The chain couples TRBV18 to TRBJ2-1; 12 bases are a match to TRBD2. V lost 2 bases, J lost 9 bases, and 17 bases stayed unmatched. The germline CDR1 and CDR2 sequences are KGHSH and LQKENI. This CDR3 spans 19 amino acids. The CDR3 nucleotides read TGTGCCAGCTCACCAACTAGCGGGAGGCCCACCCGTTCCAATGGTGAGCAGTTCTTC. Translated, it gives CASSPTSGRPTRSNGEQFF.

This clonotype was seen more than once but under ten times. This chain joins TRBV15 and TRBJ1-6; D call uncertain. Trimming shortened V by 0 bases and J by 9 bases, and 6 bases separated the two germline ends. The CDR3 totals 13 residues. From germline, CDR1 is LNHNV and CDR2 YYDKDF (reference sequence). The chain's CDR3 is CATSRDTRSPLHF. DNA of the CDR3: TGTGCCACCAGCAGAGATACTCGTTCACCCCTCCACTTT. Variable domain in full (rest from reference TRBV15 and TRBJ1-6): DAMVIQNPRYQVTQFGKPVTLSCSQTLNHNVMYWYQQKSSQAPKLLFHYYDKDFNNEADTPDNFQSRRPNTSFCFLDIRSPGLGDTAMYLCATSRDTRSPLHFGNGTRLTVT.

V is TRBV5-1 and J is TRBJ2-5, with TRBD2 identical over 10 bases. Germline CDR1 reads SGHRS; CDR2 reads YFSETQ. Germline trimming cut 4 bases from V and 7 bases from J; bases unmatched to any gene: 10. The CDR3 is 15 amino acids. The CDR3 reads CASSISSGRFGTQYF. The CDR3 DNA reads TGCGCCAGCAGCATCTCTAGCGGGAGATTTGGGACCCAGTACTTC.

The chain joins TRBV20-1 to TRBJ2-2, with D perhaps given as TRBD1 or TRBD2 (6 bases each). The CDR3 extends over 16 amino acids. Germline assignment: CDR1 DFQATT and CDR2 SNEGSKA (reference sequence). Between the trimmed V and J ends, which lost 6 bases and 1 base, there was a span of 18 bases. Written as DNA, the CDR3 is TGCAGTGCCCCCAGAGGGGGGAGAGGGAACACCGGGGAGCTGTTTTTT. Protein: CSAPRGGRGNTGELFF.

CDR3 loop: CATSDPGQGTGNTIYF. In nucleotides, the CDR3 is TGTGCCACCAGTGATCCCGGACAGGGAACTGGAAACACCATATATTTT. The chain has TRBV24-1 and TRBJ1-3; 8 bases are shared with TRBD1. V was pared by 3 bases and J by 2 bases, with 5 bases of the junction left unmatched. This CDR3 region has 16 residues. Per the germline V gene, CDR1 is KGHDR and CDR2 is SFDVKD.

The chain employs TRBV2 and TRBJ2-2; D is perhaps TRBD1 (5 bases). Germline CDR1 SNHLY, CDR2 FYNNEI. CDR3 length: 16 amino acids. V shed 8 bases and J shed 0 bases, with 16 bases lying between them. The CDR3 DNA is TGTGCCAGCCGTTGGGGCAAACTCACGAACACCGGGGAGCTGTTTTTT. Its translation is CASRWGKLTNTGELFF.

The rearrangement links TRBV30 to TRBJ2-7; maybe TRBD2 (6 bases). The CDR3 totals 13 residues. Germline CDR1 GTSNPN, CDR2 SVGIG (reference sequence). V was pared by 4 bases and J by 6 bases, with 16 bases between. CDR3 sequence reads: CAWTGPVGGEQYF. The DNA of the CDR3 is TGTGCCTGGACGGGTCCCGTGGGGGGCGAGCAGTACTTC.

This clonotype was seen at least ten times. The CDR3 sequence is CASSYPWTGRNTEAFF. The CDR3 DNA sequence: TGTGCCAGCAGTTACCCCTGGACAGGGAGAAACACTGAAGCTTTCTTT. The chain combines TRBV28 with TRBJ1-1, with 8 bases identical to TRBD1. In germline, CDR1 is MDHEN, CDR2 SYDVKM. This CDR3 is 16 amino acids long. Unmatched junction bases numbered 9, after V lost 4 bases and J lost 2 bases. The variable domain in full, with the rest retrieved from reference TRBV28 and TRBJ1-1, is DVKVTQSSRYLVKRTGEKVFLECVQDMDHENMFWYRQDPGLGLRLIYFSYDVKMKEKGDIPEGYSVSREKKERFSLILESASTNQTSMYLCASSYPWTGRNTEAFFGQGTRLTVV.

This chain uses TRBV28 with TRBJ1-1, with D possibly TRBD1 on 6 matching bases. The germline V gene encodes CDR1 MDHEN and CDR2 SYDVKM. Trimming removed 3 bases from V and 9 bases from J, with 14 bases in between. The CDR3 is 13 amino acids. The CDR3 loop is CASSFGTPRKAFF. CDR3 sequence (DNA): TGTGCCAGCAGTTTCGGGACACCTAGGAAAGCTTTCTTT.

V and J are TRBV7-9 and TRBJ2-1; TRBD2 might be the D (5 bases). CDR1 and CDR2 from the germline V gene are SEHNR and FQNEAQ (reference sequence). V was trimmed by 2 bases and J by 0 bases, leaving 11 bases between them. The CDR3 has 16 residues. The CDR3 DNA is TGTGCCAGCAGCTTACCCACTAGTTCCTCCTACAATGAGCAGTTCTTC. It yields the protein CASSLPTSSSYNEQFF.

This clonotype has just one count. The chain has TRBV5-1 and TRBJ2-7; 10 bases align to TRBD1. The CDR3 is 19 residues long. The V gene's germline CDR1 is SGHRS and CDR2 YFSETQ. With V trimmed by 1 base and J by 7 bases, 20 bases remained unmatched. CDR3 coding DNA: TGCGCCAGCAGCTTGAACCGGGACAGGGGCTTTAAAAGGGGAATGGAGCAGTACTTC. This encodes CASSLNRDRGFKRGMEQYF.

This clonotype has only a few counts. The chain combines TRBV30 with TRBJ1-2; D remains unclear. Looked up from germline, CDR1 is GTSNPN and CDR2 is SVGIG (reference sequence). Between the trimmed V and J ends, which lost 3 bases and 8 bases, there was a span of 13 bases. The CDR3 length is 12 residues. CDR3 in DNA: TGTGCCTGGAGCTATAAGGCTTGGGGCTACACCTTC. Encoded protein: CAWSYKAWGYTF.